This T cell receptor beta chain was obtained from a study of CD8 T cells in ankylosing spondylitis. General observations from the study: Made up of about eight highly homologous variants, a TCR beta motif appeared characteristic of ankylosing spondylitis blood. There was reportedly significant enrichment of clones that were disease-linked in matched ankylosing spondylitis synovial fluid. Existing reports had already noted some motif variants in reactive arthritis synovial fluid and blood.

This clonotype has only a few counts. Its antigen is unknown. Generation of TCR beta libraries employed quantitative 5'-RACE incorporating molecular barcodes. TCRdb reprocessed the 5' RACE reads via MiXCR and lists one record per CDR3 protein. The sample yields 250,000 to 350,000 distinct CDR3 sequences, more than 20% seen once. The sequencing sample was made of blood, either unsorted or a sorted T cell fraction (not recorded which). This receptor was taken from a female donor with ankylosing spondylitis or in good health (not recorded which).

CDR3 sequence: CSARRGGVKQPQHF. The CDR3 coding sequence is TGCAGTGCTAGGAGGGGCGGAGTCAAGCAGCCCCAGCATTTT. The V gene is TRBV20-1, the J gene TRBJ1-5; D possibly corresponds to TRBD1 (5 bases). The V gene's germline CDR1 is DFQATT and CDR2 SNEGSKA (reference sequence). Trimming took 3 bases from V and 7 from J, leaving 16 bases between them. This CDR3 region has 14 residues.